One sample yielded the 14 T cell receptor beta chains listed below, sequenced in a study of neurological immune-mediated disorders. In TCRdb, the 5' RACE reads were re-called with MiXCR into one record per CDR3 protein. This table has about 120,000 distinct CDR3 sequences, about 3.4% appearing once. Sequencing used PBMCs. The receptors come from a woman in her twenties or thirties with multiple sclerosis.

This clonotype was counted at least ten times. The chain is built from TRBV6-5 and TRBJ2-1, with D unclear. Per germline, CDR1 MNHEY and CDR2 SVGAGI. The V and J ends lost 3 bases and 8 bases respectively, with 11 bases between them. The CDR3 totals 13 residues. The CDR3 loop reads CASSYVVGYEQFF. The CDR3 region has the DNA TGTGCCAGCAGTTATGTGGTAGGGTATGAGCAGTTCTTC.

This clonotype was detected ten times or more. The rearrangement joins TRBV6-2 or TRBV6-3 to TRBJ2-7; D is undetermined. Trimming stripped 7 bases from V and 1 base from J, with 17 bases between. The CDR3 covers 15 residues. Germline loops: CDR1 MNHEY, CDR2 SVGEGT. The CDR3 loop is CASKEGLVSSYEQYF. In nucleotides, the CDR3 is TGTGCCAGCAAAGAAGGTCTGGTTTCTTCCTACGAGCAGTACTTC.

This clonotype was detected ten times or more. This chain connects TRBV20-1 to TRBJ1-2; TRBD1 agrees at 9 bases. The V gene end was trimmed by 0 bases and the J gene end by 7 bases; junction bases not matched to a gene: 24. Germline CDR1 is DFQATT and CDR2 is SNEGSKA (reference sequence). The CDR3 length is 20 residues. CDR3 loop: CSARDLFPRPGQGGPGGYTF. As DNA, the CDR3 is TGCAGTGCTAGAGATCTATTTCCGAGACCGGGACAGGGTGGGCCGGGTGGCTACACCTTC.

DNA for the CDR3: TGTGCCAGCAGTAAAGGGACAGGGCGGGAGCAGTACTTC. Protein sequence: CASSKGTGREQYF. The chain uses TRBV12-3 or TRBV12-4 and TRBJ2-7, with TRBD1 matching 9 bases. Losses at the gene ends were 5 bases for V and 7 bases for J; bases not matched to a gene: 6. This CDR3 comprises 13 residues.

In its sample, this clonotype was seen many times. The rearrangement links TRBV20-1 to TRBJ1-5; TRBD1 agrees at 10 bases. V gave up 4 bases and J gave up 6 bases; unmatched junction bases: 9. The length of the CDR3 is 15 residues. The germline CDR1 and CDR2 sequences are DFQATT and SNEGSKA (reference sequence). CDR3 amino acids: CSATRQGASGQPQHF. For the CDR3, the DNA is TGCAGTGCTACCCGACAGGGGGCCTCCGGTCAGCCCCAGCATTTT.

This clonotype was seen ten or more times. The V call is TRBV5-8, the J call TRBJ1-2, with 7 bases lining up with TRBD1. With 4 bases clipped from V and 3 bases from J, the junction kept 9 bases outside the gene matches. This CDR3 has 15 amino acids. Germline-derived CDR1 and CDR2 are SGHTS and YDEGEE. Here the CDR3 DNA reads TGTGCCAGCAGCCGTGGAACAGGGGCGCACTATGGCTACACCTTC. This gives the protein CASSRGTGAHYGYTF.

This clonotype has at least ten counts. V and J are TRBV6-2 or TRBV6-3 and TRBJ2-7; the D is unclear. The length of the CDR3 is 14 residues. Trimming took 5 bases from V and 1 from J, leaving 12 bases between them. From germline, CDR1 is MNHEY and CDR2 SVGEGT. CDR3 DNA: TGTGCCAGCAGTCTTACGGCCGTATCCTACGAGCAGTACTTC. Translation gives CASSLTAVSYEQYF.

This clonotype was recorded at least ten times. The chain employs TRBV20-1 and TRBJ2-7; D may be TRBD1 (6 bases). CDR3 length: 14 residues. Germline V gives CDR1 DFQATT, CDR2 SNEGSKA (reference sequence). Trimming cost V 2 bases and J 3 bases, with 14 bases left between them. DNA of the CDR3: TGCAGTGCTAGATCCTTTTTACAGGGCTACGAGCAGTACTTC. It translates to CSARSFLQGYEQYF.

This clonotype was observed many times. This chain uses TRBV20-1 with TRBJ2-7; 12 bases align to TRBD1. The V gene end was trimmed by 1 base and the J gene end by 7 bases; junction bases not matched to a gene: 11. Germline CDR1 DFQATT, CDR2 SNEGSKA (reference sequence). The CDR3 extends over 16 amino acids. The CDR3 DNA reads TGCAGTGCTAGAGGTTTTAGGGACAGGGGGCGATGGGAGCAGTACTTC. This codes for CSARGFRDRGRWEQYF.

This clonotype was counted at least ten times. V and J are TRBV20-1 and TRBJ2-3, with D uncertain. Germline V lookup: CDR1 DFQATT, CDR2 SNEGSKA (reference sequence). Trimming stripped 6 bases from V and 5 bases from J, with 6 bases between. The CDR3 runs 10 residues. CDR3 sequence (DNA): TGCAGTGCAGTGGAAGATACGCAGTATTTT. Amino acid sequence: CSAVEDTQYF.

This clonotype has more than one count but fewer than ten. The CDR3 protein is CSAQPGPPYHNEQFF. In DNA form, the CDR3 reads TGCAGTGCTCAACCGGGACCCCCCTATCACAATGAGCAGTTCTTC. The chain joins TRBV20-1 to TRBJ2-1; D might be TRBD1 or TRBD2, each matching 5 bases. Trimming left V 5 bases short and J 5 bases short, with 19 bases between. Germline CDR1 reads DFQATT; CDR2 reads SNEGSKA (reference sequence). The CDR3 has 15 residues.

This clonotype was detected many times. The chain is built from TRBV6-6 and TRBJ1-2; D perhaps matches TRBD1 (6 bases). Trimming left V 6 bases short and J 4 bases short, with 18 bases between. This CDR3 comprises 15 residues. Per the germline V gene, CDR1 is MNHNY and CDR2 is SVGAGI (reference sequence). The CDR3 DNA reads TGTGCCAGCAGGCAAACCGGGACACGGAGCTATGGCTACACCTTC. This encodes CASRQTGTRSYGYTF.

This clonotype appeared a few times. CDR3 in amino acids: CASSPLTGGTDTQYF. The CDR3 DNA follows: TGTGCCAGTAGTCCCTTGACAGGAGGCACAGATACGCAGTATTTT. The chain couples TRBV19 to TRBJ2-3; maybe TRBD1 (6 bases). This CDR3 has 15 amino acids. V dropped 5 bases and J dropped 1 base, with 13 bases sitting between them. Germline V lookup: CDR1 LNHDA, CDR2 SQIVND (reference sequence).

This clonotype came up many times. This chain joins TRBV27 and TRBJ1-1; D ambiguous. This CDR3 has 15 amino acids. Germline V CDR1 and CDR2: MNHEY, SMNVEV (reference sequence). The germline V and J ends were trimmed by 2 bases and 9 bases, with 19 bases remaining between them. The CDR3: CASSLRVRRVGKAFF. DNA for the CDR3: TGTGCCAGCAGTTTAAGGGTCCGCCGGGTTGGGAAAGCTTTCTTT.